Listed below are T cell receptor beta chains from one sample, sequenced in a study of control samples from healthy donors and cancer patients. The assay was immunoSEQ multiplex PCR, and TCRdb's table has in-frame clones only and misses some. The sample has 40,000 to 50,000 clones, roughly 92% seen once; the top ten hold about 25%. Sequenced: PBMCs. The receptors shown here come from a woman aged 45-60 years with head and neck cancer. Each CDR3 is given without its conserved first and last residue. The order of the fields is CDR3 protein, clone size, J gene, V gene. A clone size is listed for some rows: how often the clone was seen (once, few, many), or a class if it is expanded.

CDR3: ASSQDRGETQY
size: NA
J: TRBJ2-5
V: TRBV3-1/TRBV3-2

CDR3: ASSLVGRGNGYT
size: NA
J: TRBJ1-2
V: TRBV7-9

CDR3: ASSARLTGQETQY
size: NA
J: TRBJ2-5
V: TRBV9

CDR3: AISLGGPGSNQPQH
size: NA
J: TRBJ1-5
V: TRBV10-3

CDR3: ASSRTNYGYT
size: NA
J: TRBJ1-2
V: TRBV28

CDR3: ASSFLMGAGSFTEAF
size: NA
J: TRBJ1-1
V: TRBV5-1

CDR3: AWSVYLTDTQY
size: NA
J: TRBJ2-3
V: TRBV30

CDR3: ASSPRPREGTEAF
size: NA
J: TRBJ1-1
V: TRBV2

CDR3: ASSVSGDRHQPQH
size: NA
J: TRBJ1-5
V: TRBV9

CDR3: ASSIIGRNTEAF
size: NA
J: TRBJ1-1
V: TRBV19

CDR3: ASSSGGGGENTIY
size: once
J: TRBJ1-3
V: TRBV28

CDR3: ASSQGRGGEQF
size: once
J: TRBJ2-1
V: TRBV3-1/TRBV3-2

CDR3: ASSYDPRRDQPQH
size: NA
J: TRBJ1-5
V: TRBV6-2/TRBV6-3

CDR3: SGLTELNTEAF
size: NA
J: TRBJ1-1
V: TRBV29-1

CDR3: ASSEGRGSGNQPQH
size: NA
J: TRBJ1-5
V: TRBV2

CDR3: ASSPGAQETQY
size: NA
J: TRBJ2-5
V: TRBV18

CDR3: ASSLKGEKLF
size: NA
J: TRBJ1-4
V: TRBV28

CDR3: ASSLGQGNEQY
size: NA
J: TRBJ2-7
V: TRBV5-6

CDR3: ASSQAGSAWGYSPLH
size: NA
J: TRBJ1-6
V: TRBV3-1/TRBV3-2

CDR3: ASSKTGGPENIQY
size: NA
J: TRBJ2-4
V: TRBV5-1